Included here is one T cell receptor (beta chain) sequence, with context. This entry is derived from a study of cytomegalovirus exposure and HLA in healthy donors. The CDR3 extends over 13 amino acids. The germline gives CDR1 SGHRS, CDR2 YFSETQ. V lost 4 bases to trimming and J lost 3 bases, with 8 bases between them. The data were produced by immunoSEQ multiplex PCR, yet TCRdb's version contains in-frame clones alone and is incomplete. The sample has 110,000 or so clones, approximately 90% seen once; the top ten hold about 4.3%. The chain carries TRBV5-1 and TRBJ1-5; perhaps TRBD1 as D (6 bases). Sample: PBMCs. This clonotype originated in a man aged 18 to 30 in good health and CMV-seropositive. CDR3 nucleotides: TGCGCCAGCAGCACAGGGTCCAATCAGCCCCAGCATTTT. Protein: CASSTGSNQPQHF.